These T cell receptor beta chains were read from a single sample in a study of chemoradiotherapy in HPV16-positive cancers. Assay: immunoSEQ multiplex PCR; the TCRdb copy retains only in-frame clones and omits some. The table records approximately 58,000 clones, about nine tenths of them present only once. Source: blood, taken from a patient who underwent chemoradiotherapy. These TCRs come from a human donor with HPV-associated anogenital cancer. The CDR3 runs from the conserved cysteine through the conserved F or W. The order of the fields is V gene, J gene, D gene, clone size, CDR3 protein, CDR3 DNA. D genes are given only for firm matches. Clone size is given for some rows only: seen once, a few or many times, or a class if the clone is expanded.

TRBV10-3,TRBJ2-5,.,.,CAIRPPGPFVAQYF,TGTGCCATCAGGCCTCCCGGGCCGTTTGTTGCGCAGTACTTC
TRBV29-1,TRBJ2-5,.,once,CSVAFSQETQYF,TGCAGCGTTGCCTTCTCCCAAGAGACCCAGTACTTC
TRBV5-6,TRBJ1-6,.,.,CASSPRVYNSPLHF,TGTGCCAGCAGCCCAAGGGTGTACAATTCACCCCTCCACTTT
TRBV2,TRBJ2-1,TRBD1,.,CASTWADRGHNEQFF,TGTGCCAGCACTTGGGCGGACAGGGGTCACAATGAGCAGTTCTTC
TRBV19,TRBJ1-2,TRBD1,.,CASTLDRVGGYTF,TGTGCCAGTACCTTGGACAGGGTTGGGGGCTACACCTTC
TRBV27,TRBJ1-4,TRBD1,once,CASSLARQGVRKLFF,TGTGCCAGCAGTTTGGCGAGGCAGGGGGTGCGCAAACTGTTTTTT
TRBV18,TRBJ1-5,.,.,CASSPSSRAPNQPQHF,TGTGCCAGCTCACCGTCTTCAAGGGCCCCCAATCAGCCCCAGCATTTT
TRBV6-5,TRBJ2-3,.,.,CASSYSPGTRTDTQYF,TGTGCCAGCAGTTACTCTCCGGGGACCAGGACAGATACGCAGTATTTT
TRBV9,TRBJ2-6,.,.,CASSSHRGRGSGANVLTF,TGTGCCAGCAGCTCCCATCGTGGCAGGGGATCTGGGGCCAACGTCCTGACTTTC
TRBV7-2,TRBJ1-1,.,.,CASSLGAGGKEAFF,TGTGCCAGCAGCTTAGGGGCCGGGGGCAAGGAAGCTTTCTTT
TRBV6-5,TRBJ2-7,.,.,CASTRGGHRSYEQYF,TGTGCCAGCACGCGAGGGGGACATCGCTCCTACGAGCAGTACTTC
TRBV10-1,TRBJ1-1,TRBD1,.,CASSDTGANTEAFF,TGCGCCAGCAGTGATACAGGGGCCAACACTGAAGCTTTCTTT
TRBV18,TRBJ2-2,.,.,CASSPQGGERAGELFF,TGTGCCAGCTCACCACAAGGCGGGGAGAGAGCCGGGGAGCTGTTTTTT
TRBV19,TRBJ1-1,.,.,CASSITVGSGRAFF,TGTGCCAGTAGTATAACAGTGGGCTCGGGGAGAGCTTTCTTT
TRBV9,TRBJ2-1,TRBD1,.,CASSVQGASYNEQFF,TGTGCCAGCAGCGTACAGGGGGCCTCCTACAATGAGCAGTTCTTC
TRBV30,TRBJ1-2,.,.,CACLQGYSYGYTF,TGTGCCTGTCTACAGGGATACAGCTATGGCTACACCTTC
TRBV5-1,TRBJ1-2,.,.,CASSLGGGNYGYTF,TGCGCCAGCAGCCTCGGTGGGGGAAACTATGGCTACACCTTC
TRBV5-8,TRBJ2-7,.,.,CASSIGGHEQYF,TGTGCCAGCAGCATCGGGGGCCACGAGCAGTACTTC
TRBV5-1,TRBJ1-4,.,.,CASRPGFSTTNEKLFF,TGCGCCAGCCGCCCAGGGTTCTCGACAACTAATGAAAAACTGTTTTTT
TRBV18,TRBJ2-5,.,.,CASSPDIQETQYF,TGTGCCAGCTCCCCAGACATTCAAGAGACCCAGTACTTC
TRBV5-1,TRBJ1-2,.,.,CASSLVLDHGYTF,TGCGCCAGCAGCTTGGTGCTGGACCATGGCTACACCTTC
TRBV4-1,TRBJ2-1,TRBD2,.,CASSVLSGVNNEQFF,TGCGCCAGCAGCGTCCTTAGCGGGGTGAATAATGAGCAGTTCTTC
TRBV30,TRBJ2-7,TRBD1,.,CAWGRDRGSQQYF,TGTGCCTGGGGTCGGGACAGGGGTAGTCAGCAGTACTTC
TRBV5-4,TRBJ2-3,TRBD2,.,CASSLSAGGLHTQYF,TGTGCCAGCAGCTTGAGTGCGGGAGGGTTGCATACGCAGTATTTT
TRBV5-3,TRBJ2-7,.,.,CARSLDPWDGHYEQYF,TGTGCCAGAAGCTTGGATCCATGGGACGGCCACTACGAGCAGTACTTC
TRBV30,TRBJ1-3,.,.,CAWFGLSGNTIYF,TGTGCCTGGTTCGGCCTCTCTGGAAACACCATATATTTT
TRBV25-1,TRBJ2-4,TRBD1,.,CASTGTGRYIQYF,TGTGCCAGCACTGGGACAGGGCGATACATTCAGTACTTC
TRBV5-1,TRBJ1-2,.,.,CASSSDVNYGYTF,TGCGCCAGCAGCTCTGACGTTAACTATGGCTACACCTTC
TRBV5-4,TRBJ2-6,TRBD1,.,CASSTWTGSSGANVLTF,TGTGCCAGCAGCACCTGGACAGGGAGCTCTGGGGCCAACGTCCTGACTTTC
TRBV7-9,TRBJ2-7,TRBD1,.,CASSLPGQGRSEQYF,TGTGCCAGCAGCTTACCCGGACAGGGCAGATCCGAGCAGTACTTC
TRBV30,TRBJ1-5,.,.,CAWSPAGPLKGQPQHF,TGTGCCTGGAGTCCCGCGGGGCCCTTAAAGGGTCAGCCCCAGCATTTT
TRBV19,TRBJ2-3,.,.,CASSIGPGKRDTQYF,TGTGCCAGTAGTATAGGTCCAGGGAAGAGGGATACGCAGTATTTT
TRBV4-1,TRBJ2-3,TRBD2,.,CASSQVTSGITDTQYF,TGCGCCAGCAGCCAAGTGACTAGCGGAATCACAGATACGCAGTATTTT
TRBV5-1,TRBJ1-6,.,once,CASSLTGDSPLHF,TGCGCCAGCAGCTTGACAGGCGATTCACCCCTCCACTTT
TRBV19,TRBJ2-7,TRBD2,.,CASSLTSGGPYEQYF,TGTGCCAGTAGTTTGACTAGCGGGGGGCCTTACGAGCAGTACTTC
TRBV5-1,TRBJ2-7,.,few,CASSLTLNSYEQYF,TGCGCCAGCAGCCTTACACTTAACTCCTACGAGCAGTACTTC
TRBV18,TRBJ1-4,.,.,CASSPDGTTNEKLFF,TGTGCCAGCTCACCGGATGGCACAACTAATGAAAAACTGTTTTTT